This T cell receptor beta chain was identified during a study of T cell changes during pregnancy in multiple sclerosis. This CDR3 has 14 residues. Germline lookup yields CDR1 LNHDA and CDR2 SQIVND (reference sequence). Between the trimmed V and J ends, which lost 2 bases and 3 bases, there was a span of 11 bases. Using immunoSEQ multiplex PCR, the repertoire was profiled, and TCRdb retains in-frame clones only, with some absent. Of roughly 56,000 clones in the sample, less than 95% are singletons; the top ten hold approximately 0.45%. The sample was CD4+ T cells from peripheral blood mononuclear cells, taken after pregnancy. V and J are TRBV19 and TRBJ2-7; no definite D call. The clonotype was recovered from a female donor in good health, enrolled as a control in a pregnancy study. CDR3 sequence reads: CASSIRHFDYEQYF. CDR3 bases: TGTGCCAGTAGTATAAGACATTTCGACTACGAGCAGTACTTC.